The entry below describes one T cell receptor beta chain. Its antigen remains unknown. The sample belongs to a study of cytomegalovirus exposure and HLA in healthy donors. Amplification used 60 Vbeta primers and 13 Jbeta primers. TCRdb's table, derived via immunoSEQ multiplex PCR, lists solely in-frame clones and lacks some. The sample lists about 150,000 clones, around three quarters occurring once. The V gene's germline CDR1 is SGHDT and CDR2 YYEEEE. V gave up 3 bases and J gave up 0 bases; unmatched junction bases: 8. The CDR3 has 17 residues. Study observations and caveats: Many donors shared some public TCRs, even though most TCR sequences were rare.

The sequence was obtained from a woman aged 40 to 50 in good health and CMV-seronegative. Sequencing used PBMCs. The V and J genes are TRBV5-6 and TRBJ2-1; 8 bases match TRBD2. CDR3 loop: CASSSWGLVSSYNEQFF. The DNA of the CDR3 is TGTGCCAGCAGCTCCTGGGGACTAGTGAGCTCCTACAATGAGCAGTTCTTC.